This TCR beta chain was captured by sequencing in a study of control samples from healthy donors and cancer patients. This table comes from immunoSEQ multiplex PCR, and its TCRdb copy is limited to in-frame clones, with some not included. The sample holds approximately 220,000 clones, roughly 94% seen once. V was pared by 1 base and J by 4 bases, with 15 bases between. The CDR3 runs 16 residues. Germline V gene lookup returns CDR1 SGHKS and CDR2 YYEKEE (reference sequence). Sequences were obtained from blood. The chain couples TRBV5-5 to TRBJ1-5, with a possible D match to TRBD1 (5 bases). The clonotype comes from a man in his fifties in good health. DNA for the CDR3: TGTGCCAGCAGCTTGAATTGGGTGGCAGGGAATCAGCCCCAGCATTTT. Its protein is CASSLNWVAGNQPQHF.